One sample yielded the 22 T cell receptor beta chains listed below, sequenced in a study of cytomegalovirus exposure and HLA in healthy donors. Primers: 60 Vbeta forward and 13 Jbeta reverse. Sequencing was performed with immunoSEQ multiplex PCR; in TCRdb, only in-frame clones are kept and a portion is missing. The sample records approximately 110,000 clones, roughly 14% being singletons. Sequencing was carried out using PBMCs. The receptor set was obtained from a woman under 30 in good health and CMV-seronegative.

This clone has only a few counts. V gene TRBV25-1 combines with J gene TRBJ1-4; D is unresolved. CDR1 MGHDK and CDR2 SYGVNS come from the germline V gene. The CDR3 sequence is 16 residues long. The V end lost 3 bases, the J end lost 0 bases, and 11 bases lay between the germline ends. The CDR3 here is CASSEPNRATNEKLFF. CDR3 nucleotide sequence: TGTGCCAGCAGTGAGCCCAACAGAGCAACTAATGAAAAACTGTTTTTT.

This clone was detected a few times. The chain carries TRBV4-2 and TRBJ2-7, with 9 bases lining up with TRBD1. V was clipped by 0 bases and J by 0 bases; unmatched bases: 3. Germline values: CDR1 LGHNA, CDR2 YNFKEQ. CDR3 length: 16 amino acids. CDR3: CASSQDRTGDSYEQYF. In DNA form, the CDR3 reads TGTGCCAGCAGCCAAGATCGGACAGGGGACTCCTACGAGCAGTACTTC.

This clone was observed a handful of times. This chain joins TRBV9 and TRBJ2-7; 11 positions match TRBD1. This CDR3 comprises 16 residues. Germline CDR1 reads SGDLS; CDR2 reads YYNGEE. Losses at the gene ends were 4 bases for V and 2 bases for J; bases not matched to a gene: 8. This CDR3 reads CASSPGGGQGAYEQYF. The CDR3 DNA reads TGTGCCAGCAGCCCGGGAGGGGGACAGGGGGCCTACGAGCAGTACTTC.

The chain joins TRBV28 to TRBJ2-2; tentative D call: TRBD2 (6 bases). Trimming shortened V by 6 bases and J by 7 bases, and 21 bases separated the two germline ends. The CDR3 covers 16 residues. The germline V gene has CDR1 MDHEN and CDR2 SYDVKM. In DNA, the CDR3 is TGTGCCAGCAGCTGGTCTCGACTAGTCGGGAGCGGGGAGCTGTTTTTT. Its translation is CASSWSRLVGSGELFF.

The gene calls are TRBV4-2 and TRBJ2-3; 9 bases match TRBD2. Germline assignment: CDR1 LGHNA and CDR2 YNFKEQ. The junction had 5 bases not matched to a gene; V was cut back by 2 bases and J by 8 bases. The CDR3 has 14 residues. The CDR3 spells CASSQIGAGGTQYF. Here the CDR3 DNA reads TGTGCCAGCAGCCAAATCGGAGCGGGAGGTACGCAGTATTTT.

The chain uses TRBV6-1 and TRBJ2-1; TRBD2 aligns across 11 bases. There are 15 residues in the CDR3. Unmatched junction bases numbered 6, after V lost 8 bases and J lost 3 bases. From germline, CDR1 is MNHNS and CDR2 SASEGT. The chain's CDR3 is CASSGLADFYNEQFF. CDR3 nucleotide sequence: TGTGCCAGCTCGGGACTAGCGGACTTCTACAATGAGCAGTTCTTC.

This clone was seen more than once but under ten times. The chain's CDR3 is CASSARLAGVEEQYF. CDR3 bases: TGTGCCAGCAGTGCGAGACTAGCGGGAGTCGAAGAGCAGTACTTC. The chain joins TRBV28 to TRBJ2-7; 12 bases map to TRBD2. Germline CDR1 MDHEN, CDR2 SYDVKM. Germline trimming cut 5 bases from V and 7 bases from J; bases unmatched to any gene: 9. This CDR3 is 15 amino acids long.

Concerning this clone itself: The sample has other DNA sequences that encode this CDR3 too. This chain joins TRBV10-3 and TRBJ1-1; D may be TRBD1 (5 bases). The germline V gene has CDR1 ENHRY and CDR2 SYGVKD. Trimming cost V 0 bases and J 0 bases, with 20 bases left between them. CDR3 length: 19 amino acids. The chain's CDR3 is CAISESGRGGSGMNTEAFF. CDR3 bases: TGTGCCATCAGTGAGTCAGGGCGGGGGGGATCTGGGATGAACACTGAAGCTTTCTTT.

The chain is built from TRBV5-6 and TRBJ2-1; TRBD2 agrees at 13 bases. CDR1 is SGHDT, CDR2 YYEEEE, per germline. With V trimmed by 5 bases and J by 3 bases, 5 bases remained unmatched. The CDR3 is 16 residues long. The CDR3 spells CASRSGLAGNYNEQFF. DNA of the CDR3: TGTGCCAGCAGGTCGGGACTAGCGGGAAACTACAATGAGCAGTTCTTC.

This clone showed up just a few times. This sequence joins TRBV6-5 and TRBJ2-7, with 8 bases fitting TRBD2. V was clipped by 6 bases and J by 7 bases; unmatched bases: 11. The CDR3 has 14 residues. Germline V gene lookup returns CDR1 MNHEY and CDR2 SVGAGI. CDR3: CASSRPGGAGEQYF. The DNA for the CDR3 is TGTGCCAGCAGCCGACCGGGGGGGGCTGGGGAGCAGTACTTC.

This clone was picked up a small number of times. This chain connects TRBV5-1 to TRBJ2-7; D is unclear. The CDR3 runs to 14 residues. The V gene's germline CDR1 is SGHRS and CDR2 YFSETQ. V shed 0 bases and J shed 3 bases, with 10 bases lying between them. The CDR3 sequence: CASSLGGARYEQYF. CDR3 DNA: TGCGCCAGCAGCTTGGGAGGAGCGCGCTACGAGCAGTACTTC.

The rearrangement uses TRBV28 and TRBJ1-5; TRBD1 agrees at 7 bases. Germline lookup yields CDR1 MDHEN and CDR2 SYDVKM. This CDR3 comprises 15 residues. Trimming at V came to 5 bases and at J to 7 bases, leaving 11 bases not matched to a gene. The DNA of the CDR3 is TGTGCCAGCAGTCCGACAGGAGGAGGGGGCCAGCCCCAGCATTTT. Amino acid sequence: CASSPTGGGGQPQHF.

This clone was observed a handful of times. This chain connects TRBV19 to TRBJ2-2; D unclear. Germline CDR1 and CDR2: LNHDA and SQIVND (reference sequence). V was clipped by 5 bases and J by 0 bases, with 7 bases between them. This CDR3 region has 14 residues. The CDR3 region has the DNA TGTGCCAGTAGTTCTAGTGCGAACACCGGGGAGCTGTTTTTT. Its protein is CASSSSANTGELFF.

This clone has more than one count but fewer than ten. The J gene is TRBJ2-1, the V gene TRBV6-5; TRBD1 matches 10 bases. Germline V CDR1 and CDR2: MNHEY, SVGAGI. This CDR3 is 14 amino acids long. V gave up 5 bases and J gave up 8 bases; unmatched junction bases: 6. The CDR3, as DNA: TGTGCCAGCAGTGACAGGGGGCTGGAGGATGAGCAGTTCTTC. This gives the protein CASSDRGLEDEQFF.

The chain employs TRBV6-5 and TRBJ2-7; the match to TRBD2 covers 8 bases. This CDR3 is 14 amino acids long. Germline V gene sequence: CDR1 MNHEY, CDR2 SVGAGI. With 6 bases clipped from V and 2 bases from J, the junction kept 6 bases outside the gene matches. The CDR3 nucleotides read TGTGCCAGCAGCCCAGCGGGAGTCCCCTACGAGCAGTACTTC. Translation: CASSPAGVPYEQYF.

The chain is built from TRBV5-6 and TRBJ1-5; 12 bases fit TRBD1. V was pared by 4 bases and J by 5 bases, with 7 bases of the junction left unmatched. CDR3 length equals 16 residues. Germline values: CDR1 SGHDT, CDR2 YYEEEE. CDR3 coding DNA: TGTGCCAGCAGCCCCGGGACAGGGGGCGCGGATCAGCCCCAGCATTTT. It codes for CASSPGTGGADQPQHF.

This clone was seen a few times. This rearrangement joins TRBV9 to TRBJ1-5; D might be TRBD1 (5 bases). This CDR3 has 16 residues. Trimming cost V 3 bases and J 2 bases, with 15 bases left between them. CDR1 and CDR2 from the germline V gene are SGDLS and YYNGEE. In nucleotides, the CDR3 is TGTGCCAGCAGCGCCGGACCGGGGGAAGGCAATCAGCCCCAGCATTTT. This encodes CASSAGPGEGNQPQHF. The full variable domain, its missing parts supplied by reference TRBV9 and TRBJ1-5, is DSGVTQTPKHLITATGQRVTLRCSPRSGDLSVYWYQQSLDQGLQFLIQYYNGEERAKGNILERFSAQQFPDLHSELNLSSLELGDSALYFCASSAGPGEGNQPQHFGDGTRLSIL.

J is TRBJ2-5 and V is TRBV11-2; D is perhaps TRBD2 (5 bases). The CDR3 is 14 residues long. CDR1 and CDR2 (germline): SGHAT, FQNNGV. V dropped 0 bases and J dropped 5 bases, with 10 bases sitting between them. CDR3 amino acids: CASSLDPGYETQYF. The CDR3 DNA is TGTGCCAGCAGCTTAGATCCGGGGTACGAGACCCAGTACTTC.

The CDR3 protein is CASGDRGGHEQYF. CDR3 nucleotide sequence: TGTGCCAGCGGGGACAGGGGAGGGCACGAGCAGTACTTC. V gene TRBV9 combines with J gene TRBJ2-7, with 10 bases that match TRBD1. The CDR3 is 13 residues long. V was clipped by 7 bases and J by 5 bases; unmatched bases: 6. CDR1 and CDR2 (germline): SGDLS, YYNGEE.

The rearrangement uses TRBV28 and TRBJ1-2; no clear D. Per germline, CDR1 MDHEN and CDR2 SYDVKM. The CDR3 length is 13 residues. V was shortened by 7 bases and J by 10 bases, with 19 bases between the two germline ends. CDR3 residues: CASNAGKLVVYTF. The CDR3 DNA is TGTGCCAGCAACGCGGGGAAGTTGGTGGTCTACACCTTC.

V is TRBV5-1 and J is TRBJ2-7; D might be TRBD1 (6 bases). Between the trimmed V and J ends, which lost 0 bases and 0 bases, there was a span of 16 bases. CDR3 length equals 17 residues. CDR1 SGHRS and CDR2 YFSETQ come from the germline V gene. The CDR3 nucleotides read TGCGCCAGCAGCTTGGGGGGGCTAGGGGAGAGCTCCTACGAGCAGTACTTC. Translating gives CASSLGGLGESSYEQYF.

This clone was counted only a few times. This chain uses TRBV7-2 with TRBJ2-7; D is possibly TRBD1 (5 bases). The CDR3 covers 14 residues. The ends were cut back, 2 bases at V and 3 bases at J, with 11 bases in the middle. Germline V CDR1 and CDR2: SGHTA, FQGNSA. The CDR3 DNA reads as TGTGCCAGCAGCTTACTCGACAGCAACTACGAGCAGTACTTC. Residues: CASSLLDSNYEQYF.